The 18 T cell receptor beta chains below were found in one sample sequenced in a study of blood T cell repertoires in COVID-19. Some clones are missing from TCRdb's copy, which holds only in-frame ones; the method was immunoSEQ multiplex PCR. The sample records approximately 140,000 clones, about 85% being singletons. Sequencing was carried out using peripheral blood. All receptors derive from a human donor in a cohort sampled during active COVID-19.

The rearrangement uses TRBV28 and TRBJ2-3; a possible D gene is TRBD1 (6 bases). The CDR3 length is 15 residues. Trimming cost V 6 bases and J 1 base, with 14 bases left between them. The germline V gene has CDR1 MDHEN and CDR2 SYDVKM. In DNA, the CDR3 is TGTGCCAGCAGGTTACAGGGCATGGGCACAGATACGCAGTATTTT. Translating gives CASRLQGMGTDTQYF.

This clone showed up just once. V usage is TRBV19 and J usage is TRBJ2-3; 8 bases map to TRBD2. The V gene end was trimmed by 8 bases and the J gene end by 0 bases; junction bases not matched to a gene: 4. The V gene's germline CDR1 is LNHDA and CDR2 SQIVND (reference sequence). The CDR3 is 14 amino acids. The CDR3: CASRSGTSTDTQYF. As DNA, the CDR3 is TGTGCCAGTCGTAGCGGGACTAGCACAGATACGCAGTATTTT. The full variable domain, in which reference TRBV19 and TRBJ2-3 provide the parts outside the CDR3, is DGGITQSPKYLFRKEGQNVTLSCEQNLNHDAMYWYRQDPGQGLRLIYYSQIVNDFQKGDIAEGYSVSREKKESFPLTVTSAQKNPTAFYLCASRSGTSTDTQYFGPGTRLTVL.

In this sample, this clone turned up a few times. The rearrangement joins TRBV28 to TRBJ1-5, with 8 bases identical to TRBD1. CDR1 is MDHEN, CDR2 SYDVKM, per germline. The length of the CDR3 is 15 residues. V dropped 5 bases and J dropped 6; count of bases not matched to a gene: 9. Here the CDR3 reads CASSKDRGLPQPQHF. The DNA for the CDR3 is TGTGCCAGCAGTAAAGACAGGGGCCTCCCTCAGCCCCAGCATTTT.

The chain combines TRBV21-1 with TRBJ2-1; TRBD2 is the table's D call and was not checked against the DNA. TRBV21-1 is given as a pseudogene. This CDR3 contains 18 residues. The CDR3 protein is CASSKGGGDDDSYNEQFF. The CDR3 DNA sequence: TGTGCCAGCAGCAAAGGGGGGGGAGATGACGATTCCTACAATGAGCAGTTCTTC.

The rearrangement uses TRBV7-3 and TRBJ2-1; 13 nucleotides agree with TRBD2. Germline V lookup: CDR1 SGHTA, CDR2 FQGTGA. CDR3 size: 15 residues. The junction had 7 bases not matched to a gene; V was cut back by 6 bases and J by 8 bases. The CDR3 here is CASRRTSGRADEQFF. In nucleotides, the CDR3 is TGTGCCAGCAGACGAACTAGCGGGAGGGCCGATGAGCAGTTCTTC.

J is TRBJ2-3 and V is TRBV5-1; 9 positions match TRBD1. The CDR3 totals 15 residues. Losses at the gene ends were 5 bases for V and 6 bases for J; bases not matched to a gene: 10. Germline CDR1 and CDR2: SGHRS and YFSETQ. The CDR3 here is CASRSGTGTADTQYF. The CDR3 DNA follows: TGCGCCAGCAGAAGCGGGACAGGGACCGCCGATACGCAGTATTTT.

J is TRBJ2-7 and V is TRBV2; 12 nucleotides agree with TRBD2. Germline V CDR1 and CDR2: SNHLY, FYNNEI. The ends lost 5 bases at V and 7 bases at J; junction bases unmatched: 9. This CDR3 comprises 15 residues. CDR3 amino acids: CASSPLAGGPWEQYF. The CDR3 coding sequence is TGTGCCAGCAGTCCCCTAGCGGGAGGGCCTTGGGAGCAGTACTTC.

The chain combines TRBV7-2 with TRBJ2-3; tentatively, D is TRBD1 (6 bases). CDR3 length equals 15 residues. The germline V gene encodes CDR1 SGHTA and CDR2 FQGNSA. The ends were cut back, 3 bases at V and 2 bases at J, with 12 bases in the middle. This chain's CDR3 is CASSFNRDITDTQYF. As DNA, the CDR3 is TGTGCCAGCAGCTTCAACAGGGATATCACAGATACGCAGTATTTT.

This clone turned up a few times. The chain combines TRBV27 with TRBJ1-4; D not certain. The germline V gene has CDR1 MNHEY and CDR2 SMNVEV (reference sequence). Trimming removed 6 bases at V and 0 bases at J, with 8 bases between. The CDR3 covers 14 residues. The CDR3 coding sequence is TGTGCCAGCAGCTTCCTTGCAACTAATGAAAAACTGTTTTTT. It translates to CASSFLATNEKLFF.

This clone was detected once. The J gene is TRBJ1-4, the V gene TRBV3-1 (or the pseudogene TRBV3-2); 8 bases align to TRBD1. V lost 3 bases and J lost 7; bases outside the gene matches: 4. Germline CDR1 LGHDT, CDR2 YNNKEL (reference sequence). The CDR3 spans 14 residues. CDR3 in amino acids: CASSHTGGSEKLFF. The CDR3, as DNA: TGTGCCAGCAGCCATACAGGGGGGTCTGAAAAACTGTTTTTT.

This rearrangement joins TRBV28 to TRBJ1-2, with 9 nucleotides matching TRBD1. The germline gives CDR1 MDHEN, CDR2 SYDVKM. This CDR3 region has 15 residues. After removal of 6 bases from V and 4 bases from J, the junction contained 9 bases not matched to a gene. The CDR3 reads CASRPPGTGTYGYTF. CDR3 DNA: TGTGCCAGCAGGCCCCCCGGGACAGGGACCTATGGCTACACCTTC.

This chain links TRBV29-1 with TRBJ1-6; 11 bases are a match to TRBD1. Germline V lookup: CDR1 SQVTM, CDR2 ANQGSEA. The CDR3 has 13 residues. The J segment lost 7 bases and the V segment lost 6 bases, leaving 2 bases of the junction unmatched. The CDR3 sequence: CSVGTGGNSPLHF. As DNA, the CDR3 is TGCAGCGTAGGGACAGGGGGGAATTCACCCCTCCACTTT.

The CDR3 spells CASSLQGAPGANVLTF. The CDR3 DNA sequence: TGTGCCAGCAGTTTACAGGGGGCTCCTGGGGCCAACGTCCTGACTTTC. This rearrangement joins TRBV27 to TRBJ2-6; TRBD1 aligns across 8 bases. From germline, CDR1 is MNHEY and CDR2 SMNVEV (reference sequence). CDR3 length: 16 amino acids. The J segment lost 2 bases and the V segment lost 2 bases, leaving 2 bases of the junction unmatched. The variable domain in full, with the rest retrieved from reference TRBV27 and TRBJ2-6, is EAQVTQNPRYLITVTGKKLTVTCSQNMNHEYMSWYRQDPGLGLRQIYYSMNVEVTDKGDVPEGYKVSRKEKRNFPLILESPSPNQTSLYFCASSLQGAPGANVLTFGAGSRLTVL.

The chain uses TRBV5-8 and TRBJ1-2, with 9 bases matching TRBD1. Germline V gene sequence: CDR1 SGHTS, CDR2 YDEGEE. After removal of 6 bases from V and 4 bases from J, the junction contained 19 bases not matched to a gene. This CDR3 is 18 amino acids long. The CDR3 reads CASINAGTGKSSGYGYTF. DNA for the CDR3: TGTGCCAGCATCAACGCCGGGACAGGGAAAAGTTCGGGCTATGGCTACACCTTC.

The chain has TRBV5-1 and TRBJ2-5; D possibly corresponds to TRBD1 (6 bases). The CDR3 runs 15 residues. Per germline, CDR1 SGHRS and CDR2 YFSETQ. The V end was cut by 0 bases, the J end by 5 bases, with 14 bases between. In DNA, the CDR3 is TGCGCCAGCAGCTTGGACAGGGATCCCAGGGAGACCCAGTACTTC. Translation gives CASSLDRDPRETQYF.

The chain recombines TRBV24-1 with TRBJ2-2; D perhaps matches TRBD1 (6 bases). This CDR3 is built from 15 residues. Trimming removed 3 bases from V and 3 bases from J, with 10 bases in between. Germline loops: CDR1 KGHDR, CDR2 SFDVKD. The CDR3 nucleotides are TGTGCCACCAGTGATGCCACAGGGCACACCGGGGAGCTGTTTTTT. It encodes CATSDATGHTGELFF.

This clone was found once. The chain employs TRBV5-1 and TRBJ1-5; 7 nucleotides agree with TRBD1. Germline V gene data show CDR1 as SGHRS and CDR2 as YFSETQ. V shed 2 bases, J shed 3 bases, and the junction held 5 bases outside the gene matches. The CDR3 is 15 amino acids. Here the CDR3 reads CASSLSGQDNQPQHF. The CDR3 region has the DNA TGCGCCAGCAGCTTAAGTGGACAGGACAATCAGCCCCAGCATTTT.

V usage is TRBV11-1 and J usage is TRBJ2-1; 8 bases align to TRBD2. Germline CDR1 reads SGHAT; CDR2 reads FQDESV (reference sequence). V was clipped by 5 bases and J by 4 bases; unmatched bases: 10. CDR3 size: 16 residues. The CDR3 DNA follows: TGTGCCAGCAGCACCCAAAGCGGGGGCCTTTACAATGAGCAGTTCTTC. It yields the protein CASSTQSGGLYNEQFF.